The clone carrying this T cell receptor (beta chain) was counted many times. Antigen unknown. The CDR3 spans 13 residues. CDR1 SGHTS and CDR2 YDEGEE come from the germline V gene. Deletions cut 0 bases from V and 8 bases from J, with 6 bases between. The data originate from a study of breast tumors, draining lymph nodes, adjacent tissues. Broader study findings: Compared with lymph nodes, tumors were less diverse; compared with nontumor tissue, more. The data were judged consistent with most tumor T cells coming from lymph node and expanding in tumor. Luminal-like breast cancer showed significantly greater tumor-nontumor repertoire similarity than basal-like breast cancer did.

Axillary draining lymph nodes of breast cancer patients supplied the node samples. One entry per CDR3 protein results from TCRdb running MiXCR on the multiplex PCR reads. The data show around 130,000 distinct CDR3 sequences, about 30% seen once. Sample: axillary lymph node tissue. The source of this sequence is a female donor with breast cancer. Some clones in this sample may be carry-over from other donors' samples. This chain links TRBV5-8 with TRBJ1-6; D gene ambiguous. The CDR3 nucleotides are TGTGCCAGCAGCTTGGGTGGGTATTCACCCCTCCACTTT. The encoded protein is CASSLGGYSPLHF.